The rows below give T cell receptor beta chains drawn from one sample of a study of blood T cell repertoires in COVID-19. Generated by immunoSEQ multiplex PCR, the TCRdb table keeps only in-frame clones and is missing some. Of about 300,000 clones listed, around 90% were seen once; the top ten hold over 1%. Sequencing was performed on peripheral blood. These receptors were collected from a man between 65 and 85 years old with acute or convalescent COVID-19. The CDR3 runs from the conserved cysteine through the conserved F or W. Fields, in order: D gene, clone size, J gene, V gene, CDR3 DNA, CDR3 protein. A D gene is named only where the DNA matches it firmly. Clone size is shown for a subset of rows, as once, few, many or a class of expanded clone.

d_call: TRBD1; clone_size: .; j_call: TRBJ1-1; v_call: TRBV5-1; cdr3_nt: TGCGCCAGCAGCTTGGAGGGACAGGGTAACACTGAAGCTTTCTTT; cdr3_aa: CASSLEGQGNTEAFF
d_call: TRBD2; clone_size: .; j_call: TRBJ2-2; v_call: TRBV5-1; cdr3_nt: TGCGCCAGCAGCGCCGGGACTAGCGGGAGATCCGGGGAGCTGTTTTTT; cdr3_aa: CASSAGTSGRSGELFF
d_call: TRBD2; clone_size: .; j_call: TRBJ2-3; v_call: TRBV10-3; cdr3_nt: TGTGCCATTAGACTAGCGGAGTCCACAGATACGCAGTATTTT; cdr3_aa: CAIRLAESTDTQYF
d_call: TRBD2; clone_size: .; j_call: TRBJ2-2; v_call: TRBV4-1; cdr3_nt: TGCGCCAGCAGCCAAGATGTTAGCGGGGGCCGGGTCGACACCGGGGAGCTGTTTTTT; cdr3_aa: CASSQDVSGGRVDTGELFF
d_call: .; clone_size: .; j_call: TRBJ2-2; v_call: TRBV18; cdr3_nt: TGTGCCAGCTCACCACGCGCGGACACCGGGGAGCTGTTTTTT; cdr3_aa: CASSPRADTGELFF
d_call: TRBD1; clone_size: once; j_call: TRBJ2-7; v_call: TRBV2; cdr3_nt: TGTGCCAGCAATTCTTGGGACAGTACCTACGAGCAGTACTTC; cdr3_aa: CASNSWDSTYEQYF
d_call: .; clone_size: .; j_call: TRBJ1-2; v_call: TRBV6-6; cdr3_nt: TGTGCCAGCAGCCTACGATCCGAGAACTATGGCTACACCTTC; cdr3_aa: CASSLRSENYGYTF
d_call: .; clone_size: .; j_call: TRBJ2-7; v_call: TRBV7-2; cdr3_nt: TGTGCCAGCAGCTTAGTGGGGCAGGGGCGGCCCTACGAGCAGTACTTC; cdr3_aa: CASSLVGQGRPYEQYF
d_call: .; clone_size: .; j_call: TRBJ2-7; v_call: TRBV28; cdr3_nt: TGTGCCAGCAGTTTCCCAGACTACGAGCAGTACTTC; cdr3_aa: CASSFPDYEQYF
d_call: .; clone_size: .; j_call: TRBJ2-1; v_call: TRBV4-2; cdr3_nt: TGTGCCAGCAGCCAAGAGATCCCTAGGAGCCTCTTACGGAATGAGCAGTTCTTC; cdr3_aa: CASSQEIPRSLLRNEQFF
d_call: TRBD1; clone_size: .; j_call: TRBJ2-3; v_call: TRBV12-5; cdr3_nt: TGTGCTAGTGGGCCGGGACAGGGGCACACAGATACGCAGTATTTT; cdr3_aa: CASGPGQGHTDTQYF
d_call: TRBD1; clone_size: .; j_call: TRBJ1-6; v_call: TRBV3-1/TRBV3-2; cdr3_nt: TGTGCCAGCAGTCAGAGGACAGGACTCTCCCACTTT; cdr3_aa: CASSQRTGLSHF
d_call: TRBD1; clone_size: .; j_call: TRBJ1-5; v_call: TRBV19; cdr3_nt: TGTGCCAGTAGGGCAGGGGGATCGGGCAATCAGCCCCAGCATTTT; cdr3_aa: CASRAGGSGNQPQHF
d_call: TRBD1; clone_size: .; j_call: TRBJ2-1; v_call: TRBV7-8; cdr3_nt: TGTGCCAGCAGCCCCGGGACAGGGGGCTCCTACAATGAGCAGTTCTTC; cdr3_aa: CASSPGTGGSYNEQFF
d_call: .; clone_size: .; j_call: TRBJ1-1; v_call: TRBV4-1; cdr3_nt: TGCGCCAGCAGCCAAGAACGGGGAGGTCTCACTGAAGCTTTCTTT; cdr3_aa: CASSQERGGLTEAFF
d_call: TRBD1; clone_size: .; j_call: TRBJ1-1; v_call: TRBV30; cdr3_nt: TGTGCCTGGAGTCCTGGGACAGTGGCGTCAGCTTTCTTT; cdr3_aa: CAWSPGTVASAFF
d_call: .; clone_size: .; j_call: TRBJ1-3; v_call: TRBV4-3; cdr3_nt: TGCGCCAGCAGCTTAGGACACCACTCTGGAAACACCATATATTTT; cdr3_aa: CASSLGHHSGNTIYF
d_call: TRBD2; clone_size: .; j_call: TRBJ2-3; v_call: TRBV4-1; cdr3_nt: TGCGCCAGCAGCCAAGTCCCGGGAGGGCCGGATACGCAGTATTTT; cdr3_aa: CASSQVPGGPDTQYF
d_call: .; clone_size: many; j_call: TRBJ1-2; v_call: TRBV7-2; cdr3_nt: TGTGCCAGCAGCTTATTGGGGCAGATCTATGGCTACACCTTC; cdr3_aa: CASSLLGQIYGYTF
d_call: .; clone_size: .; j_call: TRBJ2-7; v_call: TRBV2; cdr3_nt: TGTGCCAGCAGTCCCGGGATCGCCGTGGGCGAGCAGTACTTC; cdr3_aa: CASSPGIAVGEQYF
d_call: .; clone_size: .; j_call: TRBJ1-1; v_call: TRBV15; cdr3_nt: TGTGCCACCAGCAGAGATCCAAGTTCGGGGTTCACTGAAGCTTTCTTT; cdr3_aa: CATSRDPSSGFTEAFF
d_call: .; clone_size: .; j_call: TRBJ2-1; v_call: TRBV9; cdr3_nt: TGTGCCAGCAGCGTAGGCCAGGGTACCTACAATGAGCAGTTCTTC; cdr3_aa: CASSVGQGTYNEQFF
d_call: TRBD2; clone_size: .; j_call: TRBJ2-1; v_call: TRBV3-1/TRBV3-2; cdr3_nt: TGTGCCAGCACTACGGACCGGACTAGCGGCAATGAGCAGTTCTTC; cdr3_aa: CASTTDRTSGNEQFF
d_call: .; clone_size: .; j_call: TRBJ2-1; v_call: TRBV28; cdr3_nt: TGTGCCAGCAGTTTATCGGCGGGAACATCCGAGGGGATCTACAATGAGCAGTTCTTC; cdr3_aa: CASSLSAGTSEGIYNEQFF
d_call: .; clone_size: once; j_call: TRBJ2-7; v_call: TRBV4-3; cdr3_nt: TGCGCCAGCAGCCAAGAAATTTCGGCGGGGGCCGTCTACGAGCAGTACTTC; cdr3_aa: CASSQEISAGAVYEQYF
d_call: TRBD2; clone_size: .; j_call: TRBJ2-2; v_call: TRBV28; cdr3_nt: TGTGCCAGCATCCCCGGAGGGAGGGTCACCGGGGAGCTGTTTTTT; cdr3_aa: CASIPGGRVTGELFF